Detailed here is one T cell receptor beta chain. What it binds is unknown. The data stem from a study of CD8+ T cells in alopecia areata. Study as a whole: Patients given treatment had severity scored by the percentage of scalp area affected.

The sample's treatment: oral pan-JAK inhibitor, 5-10 mg twice daily. Study results and caveats: Across lesional scalp, and particularly alopecia totalis/universalis, clonality surpassed that of normal scalp. Scalp clonality and expanded CD8+ clones among the top 100 showed significant decreases with tofacitinib. With patients, TCR sharing proved less clear than in mice, a difference possibly related to HLA.

The CDR3 spans 14 residues. V was trimmed by 5 bases and J by 3 bases, leaving 13 bases between them. CDR1 LNHDA and CDR2 SQIVND come from the germline V gene (reference sequence). Following extraction, RNA underwent reverse transcription to cDNA, which served as the sequencing template. Clones were read by immunoSEQ multiplex PCR, and TCRdb kept only the in-frame ones, dropping some. The sample holds over 90,000 clones, 85% to 90% seen once. The V gene is TRBV19, the J gene TRBJ1-1; no clear D. The clonotype comes from a human donor with alopecia areata. Here the sequenced sample was CD8+ T cells sorted from blood, taken at roughly week 30, from a patient treated with tofacitinib. Here the CDR3 reads CASSSSDFYTEAFF. The CDR3 DNA sequence: TGTGCCAGTAGTTCCTCGGATTTCTACACTGAAGCTTTCTTT. The entire variable domain, with the rest obtained from reference TRBV19 and TRBJ1-1, is as follows: DGGITQSPKYLFRKEGQNVTLSCEQNLNHDAMYWYRQDPGQGLRLIYYSQIVNDFQKGDIAEGYSVSREKKESFPLTVTSAQKNPTAFYLCASSSSDFYTEAFFGQGTRLTVV.